The 32 T cell receptor beta chains below come from one sample, sequenced in a study of T cells in Graves' hyperthyroidism and ophthalmopathy. TCR beta CDR3 region amplification was performed from RNA transcripts. The HTBI primer set drove a first-round RT-PCR of the TCR CDR3. TCRdb reprocessed the multiplex PCR reads via MiXCR and lists one record per CDR3 protein. Of fewer than 700,000 distinct CDR3 sequences detected, 15% to 20% appear once; the ten largest clones hold approximately 16%. The source material was blood. These receptors all come from a young woman with Graves' ophthalmopathy.

This clonotype showed up many times. This chain connects TRBV5-1 to TRBJ2-2; perhaps TRBD1 as D (6 bases). Germline CDR1 and CDR2: SGHRS and YFSETQ. Trimming cost V 7 bases and J 3 bases, with 10 bases left between them. The CDR3 contains 13 residues. CDR3 region: CASYPGDTGELFF. CDR3 coding DNA: TGCGCCAGCTATCCAGGGGACACCGGGGAGCTGTTTTTT.

This clonotype turned up a few times. The chain couples TRBV19 to TRBJ2-3, with D possibly being TRBD2 (6 bases). This CDR3 is built from 16 residues. With 5 bases removed from V and 2 bases from J, the gap between germline ends came to 17 bases. Germline CDR1 and CDR2: LNHDA and SQIVND (reference sequence). The CDR3 protein is CASSPDWGEATDTQYF. The CDR3 DNA sequence: TGTGCCAGTAGTCCAGACTGGGGGGAGGCCACAGATACGCAGTATTTT.

In the case of this clonotype: A much larger clone differs from this one at a single base, so this may be a read error. The chain uses TRBV27 and TRBJ2-1; the match to TRBD1 covers 7 bases. The CDR3 extends over 13 amino acids. Germline loops: CDR1 MNHEY, CDR2 SMNVEV (reference sequence). The trim removed 9 bases at V and 6 bases at J, leaving 8 bases unmatched. This CDR3 is CARSPGGINEQFF. CDR3 DNA: TGTGCCAGAAGCCCAGGGGGTATCAATGAGCAGTTCTTC.

This clonotype was seen a handful of times. The V and J genes are TRBV3-1 and TRBJ1-2; maybe TRBD1 (5 bases). The CDR3 runs 19 residues. V gave up 2 bases and J gave up 0 bases, with 22 bases separating them. Germline CDR1 reads LGHDT; CDR2 reads YNNKEL (reference sequence). CDR3 protein: CASSQTFGQRLHSNYGYTF. CDR3 nucleotides: TGTGCCAGCAGCCAAACCTTTGGACAACGACTACACTCTAACTATGGCTACACCTTC.

The sample holds a few counts of this clonotype. The CDR3 is CSARGLAGLYEQYF. The CDR3 region has the DNA TGCAGTGCACGTGGACTAGCGGGCCTCTACGAGCAGTACTTC. The chain couples TRBV20-1 to TRBJ2-7; 11 bases align to TRBD2. The V gene end was trimmed by 6 bases and the J gene end by 3 bases; junction bases not matched to a gene: 7. This CDR3 has 14 amino acids. Germline V CDR1 and CDR2: DFQATT, SNEGSKA (reference sequence).

This clonotype was counted between two and nine times. A read error may be the cause here, since a much bigger clone is one base away. V is TRBV7-9 and J is TRBJ2-1, with D unresolved. Trimming stripped 5 bases from V and 8 bases from J, with 7 bases between. Germline lookup yields CDR1 SEHNR and CDR2 FQNEAQ (reference sequence). The CDR3 extends over 11 amino acids. CDR3 DNA: TGTGCCAGCAGCCCCGGGCATGAGCAGTTCTTC. Encoded protein: CASSPGHEQFF.

This chain uses TRBV10-3 with TRBJ2-7; 9 nucleotides align to TRBD2. The germline V gene has CDR1 ENHRY and CDR2 SYGVKD. The CDR3 has 15 amino acids. V lost 2 bases and J lost 2; bases outside the gene matches: 4. CDR3 region: CAISEPSGNTYEQYF. In DNA, the CDR3 is TGTGCCATCAGTGAGCCTAGCGGGAACACCTACGAGCAGTACTTC.

This clonotype was picked up many times. The chain carries TRBV5-4 and TRBJ1-2, with D hard to call. This CDR3 contains 16 residues. Trimming took off 1 base at V and 2 bases at J, with 15 bases between the two ends. Germline lookup yields CDR1 SGHNT and CDR2 YYREEE (reference sequence). In DNA, the CDR3 is TGTGCCAGCAGCTTGTTGTCTAGCAACCCCAACTATGGCTACACCTTC. It is translated as CASSLLSSNPNYGYTF.

V and J are TRBV7-2 and TRBJ2-1; maybe TRBD1 (6 bases). The CDR3 loop spans 14 amino acids. Trimming removed 6 bases from V and 5 bases from J, with 14 bases in between. Looked up from germline, CDR1 is SGHTA and CDR2 is FQGNSA. The CDR3: CASRPGQAHNEQFF. The CDR3 nucleotides are TGTGCCAGCAGACCGGGACAAGCCCACAATGAGCAGTTCTTC.

The chain carries TRBV27 and TRBJ2-7, with TRBD1 matching 7 bases. CDR3 length equals 15 residues. Germline V lookup: CDR1 MNHEY, CDR2 SMNVEV (reference sequence). The trim removed 6 bases at V and 3 bases at J, leaving 11 bases unmatched. The chain's CDR3 is CASSPTRGLGYEQYF. The CDR3 coding sequence is TGTGCCAGCAGCCCTACTAGGGGGCTGGGCTACGAGCAGTACTTC.

V is TRBV10-3 and J is TRBJ2-2; no firm D call. This CDR3 is built from 17 residues. V dropped 4 bases and J dropped 0 bases, with 15 bases sitting between them. The germline gives CDR1 ENHRY, CDR2 SYGVKD. The CDR3 coding sequence is TGTGCCATCAGTGGTACCCTAGGGCTGACGAACACCGGGGAGCTGTTTTTT. Translated, it gives CAISGTLGLTNTGELFF.

This clonotype was observed at least ten times. V usage is TRBV19 and J usage is TRBJ2-1; 9 bases are a match to TRBD1. Per germline, CDR1 LNHDA and CDR2 SQIVND (reference sequence). The CDR3 covers 14 residues. J lost 5 bases, V lost 6 bases, and 5 bases had no gene match. This CDR3 reads CASRRQGVNNEQFF. Here the CDR3 DNA reads TGTGCCAGTAGGCGACAGGGGGTCAACAATGAGCAGTTCTTC. The variable domain in full, completed from reference TRBV19 and TRBJ2-1, reads DGGITQSPKYLFRKEGQNVTLSCEQNLNHDAMYWYRQDPGQGLRLIYYSQIVNDFQKGDIAEGYSVSREKKESFPLTVTSAQKNPTAFYLCASRRQGVNNEQFFGPGTRLTVL.

Regarding this clonotype: It may be a read error: a sequence one base away is much more abundant. The chain is built from TRBV11-2 and TRBJ2-2; D is ambiguous. V lost 4 bases to trimming and J lost 0 bases, with 12 bases between them. This CDR3 has 16 amino acids. The germline V gene encodes CDR1 SGHAT and CDR2 FQNNGV. The DNA of the CDR3 is TGTGCCAGCAGCTCAGCAGATCTCGCGAACACCGGGGAGCTGTTTTTT. It specifies CASSSADLANTGELFF.

This clonotype has only a few counts. The chain links TRBV29-1 to TRBJ1-2, with 7 bases fitting TRBD1. There are 11 residues in the CDR3. After removal of 6 bases from V and 4 bases from J, the junction contained 2 bases not matched to a gene. Germline V gene lookup returns CDR1 SQVTM and CDR2 ANQGSEA. In DNA form, the CDR3 reads TGCAGCGTCGGGACAGTCTATGGCTACACCTTC. Translated: CSVGTVYGYTF.

There are a few counts of this clonotype. The rearrangement joins TRBV10-3 to TRBJ1-1, with 9 bases aligning to TRBD1. V shed 4 bases, J shed 3 bases, and the junction held 3 bases outside the gene matches. Germline V gives CDR1 ENHRY, CDR2 SYGVKD. The CDR3 totals 14 residues. The CDR3 DNA reads as TGTGCCATCAGTGTGACAGGGGGGCACACTGAAGCTTTCTTT. Translation gives CAISVTGGHTEAFF.

The chain joins TRBV25-1 to TRBJ2-7; tentatively, D is TRBD1 (5 bases). Germline V gene data show CDR1 as MGHDK and CDR2 as SYGVNS. This CDR3 is built from 14 residues. V lost 6 bases, J lost 2 bases, and 14 bases lay in between. The CDR3 nucleotides are TGTGCCAGCAGCGCCACGGACAATACCTACGAGCAGTACTTC. Amino acid sequence: CASSATDNTYEQYF.

This clonotype was observed a few times. The chain uses TRBV6-2 or TRBV6-3 and TRBJ1-1, with TRBD1 matching over 8 bases. Germline V gene sequence: CDR1 MNHEY, CDR2 SVGEGT. V dropped 4 bases and J dropped 7; count of bases not matched to a gene: 8. The CDR3 has 14 residues. The CDR3 coding sequence is TGTGCCAGCAGTTTACCGGACAGGGTGGGTGAAGCTTTCTTT. Translated, it gives CASSLPDRVGEAFF.

This clonotype was found a few times. The J gene is TRBJ1-4, the V gene TRBV7-9; D perhaps matches TRBD1 (5 bases). Germline V CDR1 and CDR2: SEHNR, FQNEAQ (reference sequence). The CDR3 has 13 residues. V was clipped by 5 bases and J by 5 bases, with 9 bases between them. The CDR3 loop reads CASSRDLNEKLFF. CDR3 sequence (DNA): TGTGCCAGCAGCCGGGACTTGAATGAAAAACTGTTTTTT.

This clonotype was recorded once. The chain recombines TRBV3-1 with TRBJ1-1, with 9 bases lining up with TRBD1. The CDR3 length is 15 residues. The V and J ends lost 5 bases and 4 bases, in that order; junction bases with no gene match: 8. Germline V gene sequence: CDR1 LGHDT, CDR2 YNNKEL (reference sequence). The CDR3 bases are TGTGCCAGCAGCTGGACAGGGGTTTGGACCACTGAAGCTTTCTTT. Its protein product is CASSWTGVWTTEAFF.

The chain links TRBV18 to TRBJ2-5; D perhaps matches TRBD2 (6 bases). CDR3 length: 17 amino acids. Trimming shortened V by 6 bases and J by 1 base, and 21 bases separated the two germline ends. The germline CDR1 and CDR2 sequences are KGHSH and LQKENI. The CDR3: CASSEGLPAIPQETQYF. The CDR3 nucleotides read TGTGCCAGCTCTGAGGGACTCCCCGCTATCCCCCAAGAGACCCAGTACTTC.

This clonotype was seen repeatedly, ten times or more. A junction end diverges from the germline sequence, so it may reflect a read error. The chain recombines TRBV7-9 with TRBJ2-5; D is undetermined. This CDR3 region has 12 residues. The germline V gene encodes CDR1 SEHNR and CDR2 FQNEAQ (reference sequence). Here the CDR3 DNA reads TGTGCCAGCAGCATAGCTGGGGAGACCCAGTACTTC. Amino acids: CASSIAGETQYF.

The sample holds many counts of this clonotype. The chain recombines TRBV20-1 with TRBJ1-6; TRBD1 might be the D (6 bases). The V end was cut by 4 bases, the J end by 4 bases, with 8 bases between. Germline V gives CDR1 DFQATT, CDR2 SNEGSKA (reference sequence). CDR3 size: 13 residues. As DNA, the CDR3 is TGCAGTGCTATGGACAGTTATAATTCACCCCTCCACTTT. It encodes CSAMDSYNSPLHF.

This clonotype was seen at least ten times. The gene calls are TRBV12-3 or TRBV12-4 and TRBJ2-3, with D uncertain. V was clipped by 2 bases and J by 8 bases, with 11 bases between them. The length of the CDR3 is 13 residues. The CDR3, as DNA: TGTGCCAGCAGTTTAATGTGGGGTTCTACGCAGTATTTT. It specifies CASSLMWGSTQYF.

This chain joins TRBV6-2 or TRBV6-3 and TRBJ1-3, with no clear D. This CDR3 comprises 13 residues. V lost 6 bases to trimming and J lost 7 bases, with 13 bases between them. The germline V gene encodes CDR1 MNHEY and CDR2 SVGEGT. CDR3 region: CASSPSGGNTIYF. CDR3 in DNA: TGTGCCAGCAGCCCAAGCGGAGGGAACACCATATATTTT.

This clonotype has ten or more counts. The chain carries TRBV30 and TRBJ2-5; no clear D gene. The germline V gene has CDR1 GTSNPN and CDR2 SVGIG (reference sequence). The V and J ends lost 0 bases and 5 bases respectively, with 10 bases between them. CDR3 length: 13 amino acids. CDR3 sequence (DNA): TGTGCCTGGAGTGTACTGGGCCTGGAGACCCAGTACTTC. It translates to CAWSVLGLETQYF.

The DNA of the CDR3 is TGTGCCAGCAGCTTAGCCCCGGGACTCTTTAGCACAGATACGCAGTATTTT. Protein sequence: CASSLAPGLFSTDTQYF. The chain joins TRBV7-6 to TRBJ2-3, with D perhaps TRBD2 (6 bases). V lost 0 bases to trimming and J lost 0 bases, with 13 bases between them. The CDR3 runs to 17 residues. Germline values: CDR1 SGHVS, CDR2 FNYEAQ.

The chain combines TRBV6-1 with TRBJ1-3; TRBD1 matches 7 bases. CDR1 is MNHNS and CDR2 is SASEGT in the germline V gene. The length of the CDR3 is 14 residues. V lost 6 bases and J lost 4; bases outside the gene matches: 6. CDR3 protein: CASRPRQGGNTIYF. The CDR3 nucleotides read TGTGCCAGCAGGCCTCGACAGGGAGGAAACACCATATATTTT.

The rearrangement links TRBV6-5 to TRBJ1-5, with D uncertain. The CDR3 covers 15 residues. Trimming stripped 2 bases from V and 2 bases from J, with 10 bases between. Germline assignment: CDR1 MNHEY and CDR2 SVGAGI. The DNA of the CDR3 is TGTGCCAGCAGTTACGAGGGTAGGGGCAATCAGCCCCAGCATTTT. It is translated as CASSYEGRGNQPQHF.

This rearrangement joins TRBV13 to TRBJ2-5; 9 bases match TRBD2. The trim removed 2 bases at V and 5 bases at J, leaving 6 bases unmatched. The CDR3 has 15 amino acids. CDR1 is PRHDT, CDR2 FYEKMQ, per germline (reference sequence). The CDR3 spells CASSLWTSDSETQYF. The CDR3 DNA is TGTGCCAGCAGCTTATGGACTAGCGATTCGGAGACCCAGTACTTC.

The chain uses TRBV3-1 and TRBJ1-5; D might be TRBD1 (5 bases). Trimming pared 3 bases from V and 2 bases from J, leaving 14 bases between. The V gene's germline CDR1 is LGHDT and CDR2 YNNKEL (reference sequence). The CDR3 totals 16 residues. The CDR3 is CASSHQGVVGNQPQHF. The CDR3 nucleotides read TGTGCCAGCAGCCATCAAGGGGTGGTGGGCAATCAGCCCCAGCATTTT.

The V call is TRBV19, the J call TRBJ1-2, with TRBD1 identical over 8 bases. Germline trimming cut 5 bases from V and 4 bases from J; bases unmatched to any gene: 12. CDR1 and CDR2 (germline): LNHDA, SQIVND (reference sequence). This CDR3 spans 16 amino acids. The CDR3: CASSEGNPGQVYGYTF. In DNA form, the CDR3 reads TGTGCCAGTAGTGAGGGGAACCCGGGACAGGTCTATGGCTACACCTTC.

The table lists this clonotype with many counts. This chain connects TRBV18 to TRBJ1-1; D is possibly TRBD1 (5 bases). The V gene's germline CDR1 is KGHSH and CDR2 LQKENI. The CDR3 length is 13 residues. Between the trimmed V and J ends, which lost 6 bases and 6 bases, there was a span of 14 bases. The CDR3: CASSPRAGSEAFF. The DNA of the CDR3 is TGTGCCAGCTCCCCAAGGGCAGGGTCTGAAGCTTTCTTT.